Presented here are 19 T cell receptor beta chains from one specimen sequenced in a study of shared clonotypes between healthy human individuals. The method was immunoSEQ multiplex PCR; TCRdb's version includes in-frame clones alone and lacks a portion of them. This table holds 1,400,000 or so clones, approximately 98.5% found once. The sequenced sample was naive CD4+ T cells sorted from blood. Subset reported: CD45RA+ positively selected. The receptor source for this set is a young man in good health.

In this sample, this clone turned up once. This sequence joins TRBV7-2 and TRBJ1-3; TRBD1 matches at 7 bases. Germline trimming cut 8 bases from V and 6 bases from J; bases unmatched to any gene: 7. The CDR3 totals 13 residues. Germline-derived CDR1 and CDR2 are SGHTA and FQGNSA. CDR3 sequence reads: CASADRVANTIYF. CDR3 sequence (DNA): TGTGCCAGCGCCGACAGGGTGGCAAACACCATATATTTT.

Regarding this clone: The same CDR3 can be traced to other DNA sequences in this sample. This rearrangement joins TRBV15 to TRBJ2-7, with 10 bases aligning to TRBD2. Trimming cost V 1 base and J 1 base; bases outside gene matches: 1. Looked up from germline, CDR1 is LNHNV and CDR2 is YYDKDF (reference sequence). The CDR3 runs 15 residues. The CDR3 nucleotides are TGTGCCACCAGCAGAGGGACTAGCGGTTCCTACGAGCAGTACTTC. It codes for CATSRGTSGSYEQYF. The full variable domain, with the rest looked up from reference TRBV15 and TRBJ2-7, is DAMVIQNPRYQVTQFGKPVTLSCSQTLNHNVMYWYQQKSSQAPKLLFHYYDKDFNNEADTPDNFQSRRPNTSFCFLDIRSPGLGDTAMYLCATSRGTSGSYEQYFGPGTRLTVT.

Details on this clone: Within the sample, other DNA sequences also encode this same CDR3. The rearrangement links TRBV2 to TRBJ1-5; no definite D call. This CDR3 comprises 13 residues. Germline V gene sequence: CDR1 SNHLY, CDR2 FYNNEI. V lost 7 bases, J lost 0 bases, and 7 bases lay in between. The CDR3 DNA reads as TGTGCCAGCACTACTTATAGCAATCAGCCCCAGCATTTT. It translates to CASTTYSNQPQHF.

V and J are TRBV7-9 and TRBJ2-3; no clear D. Germline CDR1 reads SEHNR; CDR2 reads FQNEAQ (reference sequence). The germline V and J ends were trimmed by 1 base and 1 base, with 9 bases remaining between them. This CDR3 comprises 15 residues. The CDR3 reads CASSLEGRGTDTQYF. The CDR3 region has the DNA TGTGCCAGCAGCTTAGAGGGTAGGGGCACAGATACGCAGTATTTT.

The chain uses TRBV5-1 and TRBJ1-4; 8 bases match TRBD1. The V gene's germline CDR1 is SGHRS and CDR2 YFSETQ. The CDR3 totals 14 residues. V was pared by 6 bases and J by 4 bases, with 5 bases of the junction left unmatched. CDR3 nucleotides: TGCGCCAGCACCAGGGACAGGTATAATGAAAAACTGTTTTTT. Translated, it gives CASTRDRYNEKLFF.

V gene TRBV14 combines with J gene TRBJ2-2; D is unresolved. Trimming removed 1 base from V and 4 bases from J, with 10 bases in between. This CDR3 is 15 amino acids long. CDR1 SGHDN and CDR2 FVKESK come from the germline V gene. Here the CDR3 reads CASSQGYRPTGELFF. Here the CDR3 DNA reads TGTGCCAGCAGCCAAGGCTATAGGCCCACCGGGGAGCTGTTTTTT.

V and J are TRBV5-1 and TRBJ2-7, with D perhaps TRBD1 (6 bases). CDR1 is SGHRS, CDR2 YFSETQ, per germline. This CDR3 spans 15 amino acids. Trimming stripped 0 bases from V and 0 bases from J, with 10 bases between. The CDR3 region has the DNA TGCGCCAGCAGCTTGGGGTGGGACAACTCCTACGAGCAGTACTTC. This sequence encodes CASSLGWDNSYEQYF.

This clone occurred once. This sequence joins TRBV5-1 and TRBJ2-1, with 13 bases fitting TRBD2. The CDR3 spans 15 residues. The V gene end was trimmed by 0 bases and the J gene end by 9 bases; junction bases not matched to a gene: 3. Germline-derived CDR1 and CDR2 are SGHRS and YFSETQ. CDR3: CASSLGGLAGVEQFF. Written as DNA, the CDR3 is TGCGCCAGCAGCTTGGGAGGACTAGCGGGAGTTGAGCAGTTCTTC.

This sequence joins TRBV7-9 and TRBJ2-5; 11 bases line up with TRBD2. The germline gives CDR1 SEHNR, CDR2 FQNEAQ (reference sequence). The CDR3 runs 19 residues. Trimming at V came to 3 bases and at J to 5 bases, leaving 17 bases not matched to a gene. CDR3 protein: CASSFLWTSGLMRVETQYF. In nucleotides, the CDR3 is TGTGCCAGCAGCTTCTTATGGACTAGCGGGCTAATGAGGGTGGAGACCCAGTACTTC.

The CDR3 DNA reads TGTGCCAGCAGTGGGGGCCGGACCGAGCAGTACTTC. Protein sequence: CASSGGRTEQYF. The J gene is TRBJ2-7, the V gene TRBV25-1; maybe TRBD1 (5 bases). With 4 bases removed from V and 6 bases from J, the gap between germline ends came to 10 bases. CDR1 and CDR2 from the germline V gene are MGHDK and SYGVNS. This CDR3 region has 12 residues.

The chain uses TRBV5-1 and TRBJ2-3; 9 bases are shared with TRBD1. This CDR3 comprises 14 residues. V shed 4 bases and J 4 bases; nucleotides not matched to a gene: 4. Germline V lookup: CDR1 SGHRS, CDR2 YFSETQ. The CDR3 sequence is CASSPTGGPDTQYF. CDR3 bases: TGCGCCAGCAGCCCGACAGGGGGGCCAGATACGCAGTATTTT.

This clone has a single count. This chain links TRBV18 with TRBJ2-1, with 13 bases identical to TRBD2. This CDR3 has 17 residues. The germline V gene has CDR1 KGHSH and CDR2 LQKENI. Unmatched junction bases numbered 13, after V lost 10 bases and J lost 4 bases. CDR3: CATRRTSGSLGYNEQFF. CDR3 DNA sequence: TGTGCCACCCGACGGACTAGCGGGAGCCTTGGTTACAATGAGCAGTTCTTC.

Notes on this clone: Other DNA sequences in this specimen translate into the identical CDR3. The rearrangement joins TRBV5-1 to TRBJ2-7; the D gene is possibly TRBD2 (5 bases). Trimming took 0 bases from V and 3 from J, leaving 10 bases between them. CDR1 and CDR2 (germline): SGHRS, YFSETQ. The CDR3 has 14 amino acids. The CDR3, as DNA: TGCGCCAGCAGCTTGGTCCCGGGGAGCTACGAGCAGTACTTC. Translated, it gives CASSLVPGSYEQYF. Full variable domain (remainder filled in from reference TRBV5-1 and TRBJ2-7): KAGVTQTPRYLIKTRGQQVTLSCSPISGHRSVSWYQQTPGQGLQFLFEYFSETQRNKGNFPGRFSGRQFSNSRSEMNVSTLELGDSALYLCASSLVPGSYEQYFGPGTRLTVT.

This clone has only one observation. The rearrangement joins TRBV28 to TRBJ1-4; D is possibly TRBD1 (6 bases). The germline CDR1 and CDR2 sequences are MDHEN and SYDVKM. Trimming took off 3 bases at V and 13 bases at J, with 12 bases between the two ends. CDR3 length equals 12 residues. CDR3 amino acids: CASSFGQRGLFF. In DNA, the CDR3 is TGTGCCAGCAGTTTCGGACAGAGGGGACTGTTTTTT.

V usage is TRBV6-1 and J usage is TRBJ2-7, with 11 bases identical to TRBD1. The V and J ends lost 8 bases and 7 bases, in that order; junction bases with no gene match: 7. The germline V gene encodes CDR1 MNHNS and CDR2 SASEGT. The CDR3 totals 13 residues. CDR3 nucleotides: TGTGCCAGCCTATGGACAGGGGGCGGGGAGCAGTACTTC. This encodes CASLWTGGGEQYF.

The rearrangement joins TRBV10-3 to TRBJ1-1; no clear D. The V end lost 10 bases, the J end lost 4 bases, and 16 bases lay between the germline ends. Germline V CDR1 and CDR2: ENHRY, SYGVKD. The CDR3 extends over 13 amino acids. The CDR3 here is CATCPGRSTEAFF. CDR3 nucleotides: TGTGCCACCTGCCCAGGCAGGAGCACTGAAGCTTTCTTT.

This clone was found once. The gene calls are TRBV5-4 and TRBJ2-7; perhaps TRBD2 as D (6 bases). CDR3 length: 14 residues. Germline CDR1 SGHNT, CDR2 YYREEE (reference sequence). V gave up 0 bases and J gave up 7 bases, with 14 bases separating them. CDR3 DNA: TGTGCCAGCAGCTTGGACAACCTGGGGGGAGAGCAGTACTTC. Its protein product is CASSLDNLGGEQYF.

The chain recombines TRBV6-1 with TRBJ2-1, with D maybe TRBD2 (6 bases). V shed 7 bases and J shed 2 bases, with 15 bases lying between them. The V gene's germline CDR1 is MNHNS and CDR2 SASEGT. The CDR3 is 15 residues long. The CDR3 DNA reads as TGTGCCAGCACGGGGGATTCGGATGCCTACAATGAGCAGTTCTTC. Translating gives CASTGDSDAYNEQFF.

The chain links TRBV2 to TRBJ2-1, with 7 bases aligning to TRBD1. This CDR3 comprises 15 residues. Unmatched junction bases numbered 15, after V lost 10 bases and J lost 6 bases. In germline, CDR1 is SNHLY, CDR2 FYNNEI. In nucleotides, the CDR3 is TGTGCCACTCAAAAACAGGGGTCGAGCGGCAATGAGCAGTTCTTC. Translation gives CATQKQGSSGNEQFF. Full variable domain (rest looked up from reference TRBV2 and TRBJ2-1): EPEVTQTPSHQVTQMGQEVILRCVPISNHLYFYWYRQILGQKVEFLVSFYNNEISEKSEIFDDQFSVERPDGSNFTLKIRSTKLEDSAMYFCATQKQGSSGNEQFFGPGTRLTVL.